This T cell receptor (beta chain) was identified during a study of T cell responses to AZD1222 COVID-19 vaccine. Method: immunoSEQ multiplex PCR; TCRdb's copy keeps in-frame clones and lacks some. The table shows approximately 140,000 clones, with 92% occurring only once. CDR1 is LGHDT and CDR2 is YNNKEL in the germline V gene (reference sequence). CDR3 length equals 15 residues. V shed 1 base and J 12 bases; nucleotides not matched to a gene: 7. Second-dose intervals near 4 or 12 weeks were combined. Study outcomes and limitations: Spike-wide coverage was observed for vaccine-associated CD4 TCRs, with dominant responses at 160-218 and 743-854.

With regard to this clone: Antigen unknown.

The J gene is TRBJ1-6, the V gene TRBV3-1 (or the pseudogene TRBV3-2); 9 nucleotides align to TRBD1. The TCR originated in an adult who received the AZD1222 COVID-19 vaccine. This specimen was peripheral blood, taken 28 days after the second AZD1222 dose. The CDR3 DNA follows: TGTGCCAGCAGCCAAGCTGGACAGGGGATCGAACCCCTCCACTTT. Translation gives CASSQAGQGIEPLHF.